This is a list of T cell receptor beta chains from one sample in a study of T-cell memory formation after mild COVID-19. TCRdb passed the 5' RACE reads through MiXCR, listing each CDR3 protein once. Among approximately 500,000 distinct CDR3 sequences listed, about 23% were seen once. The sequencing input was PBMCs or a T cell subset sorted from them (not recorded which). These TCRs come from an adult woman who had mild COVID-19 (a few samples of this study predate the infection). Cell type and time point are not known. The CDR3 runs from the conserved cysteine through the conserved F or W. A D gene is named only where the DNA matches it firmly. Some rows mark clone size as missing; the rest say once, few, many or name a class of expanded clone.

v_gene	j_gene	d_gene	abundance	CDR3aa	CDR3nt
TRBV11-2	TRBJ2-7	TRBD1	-	CASSRTGNHEQYF	TGTGCCAGCAGCCGGACAGGGAACCACGAGCAGTACTTC
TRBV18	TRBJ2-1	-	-	CASSSLGRARSEQFF	TGTGCCAGCTCCTCCCTAGGGAGAGCCCGGAGTGAGCAGTTCTTC
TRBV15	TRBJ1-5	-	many	CATSRDRATGQPQHF	TGTGCCACCAGCAGAGATCGAGCTACGGGTCAGCCCCAGCATTTT
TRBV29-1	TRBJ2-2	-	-	CSVMGANGELFF	TGCAGCGTTATGGGGGCTAACGGGGAGCTGTTTTTT
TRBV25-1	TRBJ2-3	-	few	CASSESGLGDTQYF	TGTGCCAGCAGTGAATCCGGGTTAGGGGATACGCAGTATTTT
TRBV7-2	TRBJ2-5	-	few	CASSLLPGTQQETQYF	TGTGCCAGCAGCTTACTACCCGGGACACAACAAGAGACCCAGTACTTC
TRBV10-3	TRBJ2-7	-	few	CAISESQSMEQYF	TGTGCCATCAGTGAGTCGCAAAGCATGGAGCAGTACTTC
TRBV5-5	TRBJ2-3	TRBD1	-	CASSWTGGFTDTQYF	TGTGCCAGCAGCTGGACAGGGGGTTTCACAGATACGCAGTATTTT
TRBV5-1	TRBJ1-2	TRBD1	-	CASSQTGGINYGYTF	TGCGCCAGCAGCCAGACAGGGGGCATAAACTATGGCTACACCTTC
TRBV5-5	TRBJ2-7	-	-	CASSLQFPDGLYEQYF	TGTGCCAGCAGCTTGCAGTTTCCGGACGGGCTCTACGAGCAGTACTTC
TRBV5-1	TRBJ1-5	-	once	CASSLDPGGNQPQHF	TGCGCCAGCAGCTTAGATCCCGGTGGGAATCAGCCCCAGCATTTT
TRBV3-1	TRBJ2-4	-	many	CASSQGLQGVPYF	TGTGCCAGCAGCCAAGGGTTACAGGGAGTTCCGTACTTC
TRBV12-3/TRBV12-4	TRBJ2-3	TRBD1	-	CASSWTGEPDTQYF	TGTGCCAGCAGCTGGACAGGGGAACCAGATACGCAGTATTTT
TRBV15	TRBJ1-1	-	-	CATSRATGLGAFF	TGTGCCACCAGCAGGGCTACAGGTTTAGGAGCTTTCTTT
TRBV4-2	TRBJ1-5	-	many	CASSPPGDQPQHF	TGTGCCAGCAGCCCCCCAGGAGATCAGCCCCAGCATTTT
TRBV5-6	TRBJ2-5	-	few	CASSLESASETQYF	TGTGCCAGCAGCTTGGAGTCAGCTTCCGAGACCCAGTACTTC
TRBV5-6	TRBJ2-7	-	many	CASSPGRSYEQYF	TGTGCCAGCAGTCCCGGACGCTCCTACGAGCAGTACTTC
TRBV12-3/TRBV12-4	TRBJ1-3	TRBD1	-	CASSSAPGQRPGNTIYF	TGTGCCAGCAGTTCAGCCCCGGGACAGAGGCCTGGAAACACCATATATTTT
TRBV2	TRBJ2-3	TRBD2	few	CASSPLSGQSTDTQYF	TGTGCCAGCAGTCCCCTTAGCGGGCAAAGCACAGATACGCAGTATTTT
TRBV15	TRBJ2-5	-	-	CATSRGKETQYF	TGTGCCACCAGCAGAGGAAAGGAGACCCAGTACTTC
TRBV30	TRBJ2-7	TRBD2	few	CAWSPGWRTSGSYEQYF	TGTGCCTGGAGTCCGGGATGGAGGACTAGCGGCTCCTACGAGCAGTACTTC
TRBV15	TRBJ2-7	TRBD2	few	CATRAASGAYEQYF	TGTGCCACCAGAGCGGCTAGCGGGGCGTACGAGCAGTACTTC
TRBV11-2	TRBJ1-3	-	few	CASSLESRPISGNTIYF	TGTGCCAGCAGCTTAGAGTCGCGGCCGATCTCTGGAAACACCATATATTTT
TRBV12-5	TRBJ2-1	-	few	CASGGRESYNEQFF	TGTGCTAGTGGAGGTCGGGAATCCTACAATGAGCAGTTCTTC
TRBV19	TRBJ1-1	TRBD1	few	CASSPGTGQTNTEAFF	TGTGCCAGTAGTCCGGGGACAGGGCAGACTAACACTGAAGCTTTCTTT
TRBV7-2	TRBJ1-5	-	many	CASSLGYNQPQHF	TGTGCCAGCAGCTTGGGGTATAATCAGCCCCAGCATTTT
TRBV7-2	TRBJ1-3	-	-	CASSLAPGFSGNTIYF	TGTGCCAGCAGCTTAGCACCAGGGTTCTCTGGAAACACCATATATTTT
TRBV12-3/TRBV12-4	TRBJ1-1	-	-	CASSPRDFRTEAFF	TGTGCCAGCAGCCCTAGGGACTTCCGCACTGAAGCTTTCTTT
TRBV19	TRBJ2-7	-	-	CASSMATPETVNYEQYF	TGTGCCAGTAGTATGGCGACACCTGAGACAGTAAACTACGAGCAGTACTTC
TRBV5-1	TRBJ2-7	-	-	CASSLEPGEGHEQYF	TGCGCCAGCAGCTTGGAACCAGGGGAGGGTCACGAGCAGTACTTC
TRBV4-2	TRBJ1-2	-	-	CASSQEGRAGYTF	TGTGCCAGCAGCCAAGAGGGGCGGGCTGGCTACACCTTC
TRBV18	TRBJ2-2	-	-	CASSPPPYTGELFF	TGTGCCAGCTCACCACCGCCCTACACCGGGGAGCTGTTTTTT
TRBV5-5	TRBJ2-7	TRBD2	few	CASSLTSGVETREQYF	TGTGCCAGCAGCTTGACTAGCGGGGTGGAGACGAGGGAGCAGTACTTC
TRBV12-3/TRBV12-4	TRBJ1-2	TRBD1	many	CASRRQGNYGYTF	TGTGCCAGCAGACGACAGGGGAACTATGGCTACACCTTC
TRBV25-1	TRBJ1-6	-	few	CASSASSYNSPLHF	TGTGCCAGCAGTGCTAGCTCCTATAATTCACCCCTCCACTTT
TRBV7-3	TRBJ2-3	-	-	CASSELGDITDTQYF	TGTGCCAGCAGCGAGCTAGGGGACATCACAGATACGCAGTATTTT
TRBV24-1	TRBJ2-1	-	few	CATSGGKISYNEQFF	TGTGCCACCAGTGGGGGGAAAATCTCCTACAATGAGCAGTTCTTC
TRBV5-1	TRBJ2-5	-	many	CASSLVGKETQYF	TGCGCCAGCAGCTTGGTGGGAAAAGAGACCCAGTACTTC
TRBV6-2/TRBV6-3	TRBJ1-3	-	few	CASRRSRISDGNTIYF	TGTGCCAGCAGACGCTCCAGAATAAGTGACGGAAACACCATATATTTT
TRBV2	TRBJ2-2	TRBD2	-	CASRGLAVNTGELFF	TGTGCCAGCAGGGGTCTAGCGGTTAACACCGGGGAGCTGTTTTTT
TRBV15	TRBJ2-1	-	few	CATSRDRLAYNEQFF	TGTGCCACCAGCAGAGATCGGCTAGCATACAATGAGCAGTTCTTC
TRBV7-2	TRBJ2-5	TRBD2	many	CASSSRGGIQETQYF	TGTGCCAGCAGCTCGCGGGGGGGCATCCAAGAGACCCAGTACTTC
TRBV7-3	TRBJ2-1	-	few	CASSTLGSEQFF	TGTGCCAGCAGTACGTTGGGGAGTGAGCAGTTCTTC
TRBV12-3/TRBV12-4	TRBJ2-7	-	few	CASSLEDTASYEQYF	TGTGCCAGCAGTTTAGAGGACACGGCCTCCTACGAGCAGTACTTC
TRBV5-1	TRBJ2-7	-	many	CASSPGAYEQYF	TGTGCCAGCAGCCCAGGGGCCTACGAGCAGTACTTC
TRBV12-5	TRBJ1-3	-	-	CASGLTPGYGNTIYF	TGTGCTAGTGGTTTGACTCCAGGGTACGGAAACACCATATATTTT
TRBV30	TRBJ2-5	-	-	CAWGILQTQYF	TGTGCCTGGGGGATCCTACAGACCCAGTACTTC
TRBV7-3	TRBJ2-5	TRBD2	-	CASSLGVAGETQYF	TGTGCCAGCAGCCTCGGGGTAGCGGGAGAGACCCAGTACTTC
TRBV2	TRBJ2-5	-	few	CASSRAAAETQYF	TGTGCCAGCAGTCGGGCAGCGGCGGAGACCCAGTACTTC
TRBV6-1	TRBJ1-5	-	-	CASSPSVSPQHF	TGTGCCAGCAGTCCCTCCGTCTCACCCCAGCATTTT